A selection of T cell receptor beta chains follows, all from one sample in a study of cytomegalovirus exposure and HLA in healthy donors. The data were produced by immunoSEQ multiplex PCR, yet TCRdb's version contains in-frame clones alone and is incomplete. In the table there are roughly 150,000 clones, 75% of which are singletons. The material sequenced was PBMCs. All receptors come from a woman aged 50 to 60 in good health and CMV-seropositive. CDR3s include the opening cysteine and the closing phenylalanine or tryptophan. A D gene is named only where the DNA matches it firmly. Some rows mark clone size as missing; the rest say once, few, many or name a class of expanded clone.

cdr3_nt: TGTGCCAGTACTCCCTGGCGGGGGAGCACAGATACGCAGTATTTT
cdr3_aa: CASTPWRGSTDTQYF
j_call: TRBJ2-3
v_call: TRBV19
clone_size: few
d_call: TRBD2

cdr3_nt: TGTGCCAGCACCCCGACGAGCGGCGTTGGCTACACCTTC
cdr3_aa: CASTPTSGVGYTF
j_call: TRBJ1-2
v_call: TRBV6-5
clone_size: -
d_call: -

cdr3_nt: TGTGCCAGCAGTCTGACAGGGGTCGTCACCGGGGAGCTGTTTTTT
cdr3_aa: CASSLTGVVTGELFF
j_call: TRBJ2-2
v_call: TRBV25-1
clone_size: -
d_call: TRBD1

cdr3_nt: TGTGCCAGCAGTTACGAGGCGGGGAGAACCTACAATGAGCAGTTCTTC
cdr3_aa: CASSYEAGRTYNEQFF
j_call: TRBJ2-1
v_call: TRBV6-6
clone_size: -
d_call: -

cdr3_nt: TGTGCCAGCAGCTTGGCCTCACGGGTTCGTCAAGAGACCCAGTACTTC
cdr3_aa: CASSLASRVRQETQYF
j_call: TRBJ2-5
v_call: TRBV5-4
clone_size: -
d_call: -

cdr3_nt: TGTGCCAGCAGCTTAGGGTGGGGAGCCACCTACGAGCAGTACTTC
cdr3_aa: CASSLGWGATYEQYF
j_call: TRBJ2-7
v_call: TRBV5-4
clone_size: -
d_call: -

cdr3_nt: TGCGCCAGCAGCGACCCCGGCAGGGCTAATGAAAAACTGTTTTTT
cdr3_aa: CASSDPGRANEKLFF
j_call: TRBJ1-4
v_call: TRBV5-1
clone_size: -
d_call: -

cdr3_nt: TGTGCCAGCAGCTATTTAGACAACTCCTACGAGCAGTACTTC
cdr3_aa: CASSYLDNSYEQYF
j_call: TRBJ2-7
v_call: TRBV9
clone_size: -
d_call: -

cdr3_nt: TGTGCCAGCAGCCCATCCATGGGACTAGCGACCGGGGAGCTGTTTTTT
cdr3_aa: CASSPSMGLATGELFF
j_call: TRBJ2-2
v_call: TRBV7-7
clone_size: -
d_call: TRBD2

cdr3_nt: TGCGCCAGCAGCTTGACAGGGATAACGAACACCGGGGAGCTGTTTTTT
cdr3_aa: CASSLTGITNTGELFF
j_call: TRBJ2-2
v_call: TRBV5-1
clone_size: -
d_call: -

cdr3_nt: TGCGCCAGCAGCCAAGGCATAAGAGCCGGGTTTGAAGAGACCCAGTACTTC
cdr3_aa: CASSQGIRAGFEETQYF
j_call: TRBJ2-5
v_call: TRBV4-1
clone_size: -
d_call: -

cdr3_nt: TGTGCCAGCACCGAAAGGGACAGGGGGCGAGAGACCCAGTACTTC
cdr3_aa: CASTERDRGRETQYF
j_call: TRBJ2-5
v_call: TRBV7-9
clone_size: -
d_call: TRBD1

cdr3_nt: TGTGCCAGCAAGAACAACGGGGAGCAGTACTTC
cdr3_aa: CASKNNGEQYF
j_call: TRBJ2-7
v_call: TRBV2
clone_size: few
d_call: -

cdr3_nt: TGCGCCAGCAGACCTAGCGGCACAGATACGCAGTATTTT
cdr3_aa: CASRPSGTDTQYF
j_call: TRBJ2-3
v_call: TRBV5-1
clone_size: -
d_call: -

cdr3_nt: TGTGCCAGCAGTGGTGGGGGGAGTGAGCAGTTCTTC
cdr3_aa: CASSGGGSEQFF
j_call: TRBJ2-1
v_call: TRBV2
clone_size: once
d_call: -

cdr3_nt: TGCGCCAGCAGCGGGGGGTTAACGGATGGCTACACCTTC
cdr3_aa: CASSGGLTDGYTF
j_call: TRBJ1-2
v_call: TRBV5-1
clone_size: few
d_call: -

cdr3_nt: TGCGCCAGCAGCTTGCCGGACTCCTCTGGCGATACGCAGTATTTT
cdr3_aa: CASSLPDSSGDTQYF
j_call: TRBJ2-3
v_call: TRBV5-1
clone_size: once
d_call: -

cdr3_nt: TGTGCCAGCAGTGCCGCCACAGGGTATGGCTACACCTTC
cdr3_aa: CASSAATGYGYTF
j_call: TRBJ1-2
v_call: TRBV6-4
clone_size: -
d_call: -

cdr3_nt: TGTGCCAGCAGTGAGATCCTCCCTAGCGGGGGGGCCATCGCCAAAAACATTCAGTACTTC
cdr3_aa: CASSEILPSGGAIAKNIQYF
j_call: TRBJ2-4
v_call: TRBV6-1
clone_size: -
d_call: TRBD2